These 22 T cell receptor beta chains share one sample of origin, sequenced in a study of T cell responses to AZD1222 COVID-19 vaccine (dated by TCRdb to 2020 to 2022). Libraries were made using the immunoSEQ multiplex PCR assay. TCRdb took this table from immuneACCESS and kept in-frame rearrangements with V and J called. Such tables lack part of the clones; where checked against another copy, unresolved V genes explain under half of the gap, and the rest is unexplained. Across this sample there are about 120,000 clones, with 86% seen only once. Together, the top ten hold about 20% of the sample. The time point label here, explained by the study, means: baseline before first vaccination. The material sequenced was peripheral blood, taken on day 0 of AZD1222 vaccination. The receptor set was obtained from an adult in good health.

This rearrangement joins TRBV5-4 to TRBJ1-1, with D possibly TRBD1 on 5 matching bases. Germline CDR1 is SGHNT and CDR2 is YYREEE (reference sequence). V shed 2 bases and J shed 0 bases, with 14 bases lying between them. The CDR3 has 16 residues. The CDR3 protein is CASSLPGTGLNTEAFF. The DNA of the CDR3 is TGTGCCAGCAGCTTACCCGGGACCGGATTGAACACTGAAGCTTTCTTT. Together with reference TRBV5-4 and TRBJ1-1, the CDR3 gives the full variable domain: ETGVTQSPTHLIKTRGQQVTLRCSSQSGHNTVSWYQQALGQGPQFIFQYYREEENGRGNFPPRFSGLQFPNYSSELNVNALELDDSALYLCASSLPGTGLNTEAFFGQGTRLTVV.

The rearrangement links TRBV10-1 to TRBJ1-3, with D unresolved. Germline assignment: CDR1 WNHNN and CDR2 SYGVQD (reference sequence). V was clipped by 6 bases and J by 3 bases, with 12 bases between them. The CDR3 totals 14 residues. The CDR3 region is CASSDGRRGNTIYF. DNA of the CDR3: TGCGCCAGCAGCGACGGACGTCGTGGAAACACCATATATTTT.

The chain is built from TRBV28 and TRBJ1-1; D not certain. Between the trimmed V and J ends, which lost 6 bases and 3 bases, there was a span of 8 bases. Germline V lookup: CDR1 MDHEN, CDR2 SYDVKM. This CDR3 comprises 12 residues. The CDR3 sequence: CASSQEYTEAFF. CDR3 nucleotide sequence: TGTGCCAGCAGCCAAGAGTACACTGAAGCTTTCTTT.

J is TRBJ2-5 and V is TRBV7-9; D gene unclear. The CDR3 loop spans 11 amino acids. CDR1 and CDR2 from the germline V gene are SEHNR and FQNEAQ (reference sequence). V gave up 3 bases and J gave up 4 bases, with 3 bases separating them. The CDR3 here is CASSLVETQYF. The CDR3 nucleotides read TGTGCCAGCAGCTTGGTAGAGACCCAGTACTTC.

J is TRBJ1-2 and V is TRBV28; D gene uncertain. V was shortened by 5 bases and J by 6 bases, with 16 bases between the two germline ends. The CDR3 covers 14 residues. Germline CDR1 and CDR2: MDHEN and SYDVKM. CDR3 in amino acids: CASSLSTVSNGYTF. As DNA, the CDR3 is TGTGCCAGCAGTCTCTCAACAGTATCTAATGGCTACACCTTC.

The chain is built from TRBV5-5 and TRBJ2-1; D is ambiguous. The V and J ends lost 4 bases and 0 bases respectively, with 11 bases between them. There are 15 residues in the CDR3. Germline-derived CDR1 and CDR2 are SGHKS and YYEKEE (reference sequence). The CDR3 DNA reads TGTGCCAGCAGCGGAACCATGGTCTCCTACAATGAGCAGTTCTTC. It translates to CASSGTMVSYNEQFF.

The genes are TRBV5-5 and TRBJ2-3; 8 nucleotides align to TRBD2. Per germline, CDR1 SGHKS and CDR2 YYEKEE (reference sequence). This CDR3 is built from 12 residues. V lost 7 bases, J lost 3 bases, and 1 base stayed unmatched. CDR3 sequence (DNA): TGTGCCAGCGGCGGGGGGACAGATACGCAGTATTTT. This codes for CASGGGTDTQYF.

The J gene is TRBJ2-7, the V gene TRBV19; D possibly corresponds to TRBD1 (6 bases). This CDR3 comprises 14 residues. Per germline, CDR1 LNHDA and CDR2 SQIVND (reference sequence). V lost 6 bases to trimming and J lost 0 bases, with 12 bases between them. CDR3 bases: TGTGCCAGTAGCAGTACAGGGAGCTCCTACGAGCAGTACTTC. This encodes CASSSTGSSYEQYF.

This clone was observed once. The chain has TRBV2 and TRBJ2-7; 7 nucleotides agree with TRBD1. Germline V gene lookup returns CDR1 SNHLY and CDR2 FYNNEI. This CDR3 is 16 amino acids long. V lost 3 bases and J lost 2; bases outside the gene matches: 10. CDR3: CASSEAAGTVAYEQYF. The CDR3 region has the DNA TGTGCCAGCAGTGAGGCGGCCGGGACAGTCGCCTACGAGCAGTACTTC.

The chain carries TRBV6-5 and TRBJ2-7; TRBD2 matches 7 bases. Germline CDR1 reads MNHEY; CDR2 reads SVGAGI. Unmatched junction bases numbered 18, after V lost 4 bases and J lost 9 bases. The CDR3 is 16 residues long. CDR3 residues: CASSLLATPTRRGQYF. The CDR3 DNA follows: TGTGCCAGCAGTTTACTAGCGACTCCTACGAGACGGGGGCAGTACTTC.

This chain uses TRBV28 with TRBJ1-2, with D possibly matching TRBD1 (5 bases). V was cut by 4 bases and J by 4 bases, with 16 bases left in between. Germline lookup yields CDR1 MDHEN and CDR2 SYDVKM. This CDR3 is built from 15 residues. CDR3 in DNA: TGTGCCAGCAGTTCGGACACCCCGAGCGGCTATGGCTACACCTTC. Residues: CASSSDTPSGYGYTF.

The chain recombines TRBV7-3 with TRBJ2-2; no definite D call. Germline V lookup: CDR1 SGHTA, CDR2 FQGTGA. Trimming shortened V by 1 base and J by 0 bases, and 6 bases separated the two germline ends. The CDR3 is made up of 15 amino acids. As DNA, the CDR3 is TGTGCCAGCAGCTTAAACAGCCCGAACACCGGGGAGCTGTTTTTT. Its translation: CASSLNSPNTGELFF.

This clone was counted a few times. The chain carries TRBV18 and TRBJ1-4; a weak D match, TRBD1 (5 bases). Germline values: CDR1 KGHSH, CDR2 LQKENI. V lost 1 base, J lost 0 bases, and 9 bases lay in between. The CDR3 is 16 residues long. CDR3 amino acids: CASSPQGIATNEKLFF. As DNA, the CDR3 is TGTGCCAGCTCACCACAGGGGATTGCAACTAATGAAAAACTGTTTTTT.

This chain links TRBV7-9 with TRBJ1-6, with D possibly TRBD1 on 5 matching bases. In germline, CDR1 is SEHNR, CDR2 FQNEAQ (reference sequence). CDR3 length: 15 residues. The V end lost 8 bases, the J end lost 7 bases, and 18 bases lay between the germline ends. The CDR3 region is CASALQGSRNSPLHF. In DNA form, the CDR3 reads TGTGCCAGCGCGCTCCAGGGTAGTCGGAATTCACCCCTCCACTTT.

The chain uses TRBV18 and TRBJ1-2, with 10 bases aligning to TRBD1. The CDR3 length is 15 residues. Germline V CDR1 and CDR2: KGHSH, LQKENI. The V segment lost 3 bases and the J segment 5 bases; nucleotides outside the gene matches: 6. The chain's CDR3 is CASSPGQGVQYGYTF. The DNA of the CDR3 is TGTGCCAGCTCACCCGGACAGGGGGTTCAGTATGGCTACACCTTC.

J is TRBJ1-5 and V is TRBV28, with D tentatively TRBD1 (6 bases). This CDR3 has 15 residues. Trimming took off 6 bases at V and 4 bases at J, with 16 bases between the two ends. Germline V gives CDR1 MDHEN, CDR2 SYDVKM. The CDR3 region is CASRPGGIRNQPQHF. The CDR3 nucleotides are TGTGCCAGCAGACCGGGGGGCATTCGGAATCAGCCCCAGCATTTT. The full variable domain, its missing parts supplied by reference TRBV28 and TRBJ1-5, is DVKVTQSSRYLVKRTGEKVFLECVQDMDHENMFWYRQDPGLGLRLIYFSYDVKMKEKGDIPEGYSVSREKKERFSLILESASTNQTSMYLCASRPGGIRNQPQHFGDGTRLSIL.

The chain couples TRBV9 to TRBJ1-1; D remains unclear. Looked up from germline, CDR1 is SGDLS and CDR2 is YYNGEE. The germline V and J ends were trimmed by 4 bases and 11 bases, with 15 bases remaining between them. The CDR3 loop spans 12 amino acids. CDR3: CASSPGGESAFF. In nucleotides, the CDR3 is TGTGCCAGCAGCCCAGGCGGGGAGAGCGCTTTCTTT.

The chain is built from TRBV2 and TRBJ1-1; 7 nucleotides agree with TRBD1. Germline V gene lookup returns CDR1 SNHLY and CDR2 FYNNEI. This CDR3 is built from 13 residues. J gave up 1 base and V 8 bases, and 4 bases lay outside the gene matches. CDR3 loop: CASSWTGNTEAFF. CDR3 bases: TGTGCCAGCTCATGGACAGGGAACACTGAAGCTTTCTTT.

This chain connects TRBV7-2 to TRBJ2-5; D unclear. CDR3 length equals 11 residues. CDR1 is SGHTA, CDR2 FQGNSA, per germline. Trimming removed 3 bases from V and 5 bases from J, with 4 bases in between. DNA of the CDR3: TGTGCCAGCAGCTTCCTTGAGACCCAGTACTTC. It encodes CASSFLETQYF.

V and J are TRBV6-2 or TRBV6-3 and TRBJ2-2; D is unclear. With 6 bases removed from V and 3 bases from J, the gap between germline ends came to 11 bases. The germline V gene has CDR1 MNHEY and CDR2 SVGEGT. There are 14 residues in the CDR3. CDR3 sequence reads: CASSHTKYTGELFF. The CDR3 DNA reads TGTGCCAGCAGCCATACCAAGTACACCGGGGAGCTGTTTTTT.

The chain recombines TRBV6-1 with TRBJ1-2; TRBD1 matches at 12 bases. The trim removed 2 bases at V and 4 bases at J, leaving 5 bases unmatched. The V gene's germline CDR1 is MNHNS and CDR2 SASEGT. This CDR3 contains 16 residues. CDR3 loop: CASSERGDRGLYGYTF. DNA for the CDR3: TGTGCCAGCAGTGAAAGAGGGGACAGGGGGCTCTATGGCTACACCTTC.

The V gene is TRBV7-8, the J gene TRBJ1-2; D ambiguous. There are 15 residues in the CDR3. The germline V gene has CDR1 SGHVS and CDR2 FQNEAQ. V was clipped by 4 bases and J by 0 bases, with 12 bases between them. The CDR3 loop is CASSSLTAANYGYTF. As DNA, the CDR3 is TGTGCCAGCAGCTCCTTGACGGCGGCTAACTATGGCTACACCTTC. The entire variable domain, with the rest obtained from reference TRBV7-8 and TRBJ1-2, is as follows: GAGVSQSPRYKVAKRGQDVALRCDPISGHVSLFWYQQALGQGPEFLTYFQNEAQLDKSGLPSDRFFAERPEGSVSTLKIQRTQQEDSAVYLCASSSLTAANYGYTFGSGTRLTVV.